This T cell receptor (beta chain) was identified in a study of CD8+ T cells in alopecia areata. Study-level findings and limits: Lesional scalp exceeded normal scalp in clonality, especially in alopecia totalis/universalis. Scalp clonality and expanded CD8+ clones among the top 100 fell significantly with tofacitinib.

Germline V lookup: CDR1 SQVTM, CDR2 ANQGSEA. The ends were cut back, 4 bases at V and 0 bases at J, with 7 bases in the middle. The CDR3 is 13 residues long. Treatment in this sample: oral pan-JAK inhibitor, 5-10 mg twice daily. From PBMCs, CD4+ and CD8+ T cells were sorted. After isolation, RNA underwent reverse transcription to generate cDNA as the sequencing template. The assay was immunoSEQ multiplex PCR, and TCRdb's table has in-frame clones only and misses some. The sample holds fewer than 250,000 clones; 50% to 70% are singletons and the top ten take roughly 1.3%. A few counts support this clone. Its antigen is unknown.

The chain employs TRBV29-1 and TRBJ2-1, with D unclear. The receptor was isolated from a human donor with alopecia areata. The sequencing here drew on CD4+ T cells sorted from blood, taken around week 50, from a patient treated with tofacitinib. The CDR3 loop reads CSVVYISYNEQFF. The DNA for the CDR3 is TGCAGCGTTGTCTATATCTCCTACAATGAGCAGTTCTTC.